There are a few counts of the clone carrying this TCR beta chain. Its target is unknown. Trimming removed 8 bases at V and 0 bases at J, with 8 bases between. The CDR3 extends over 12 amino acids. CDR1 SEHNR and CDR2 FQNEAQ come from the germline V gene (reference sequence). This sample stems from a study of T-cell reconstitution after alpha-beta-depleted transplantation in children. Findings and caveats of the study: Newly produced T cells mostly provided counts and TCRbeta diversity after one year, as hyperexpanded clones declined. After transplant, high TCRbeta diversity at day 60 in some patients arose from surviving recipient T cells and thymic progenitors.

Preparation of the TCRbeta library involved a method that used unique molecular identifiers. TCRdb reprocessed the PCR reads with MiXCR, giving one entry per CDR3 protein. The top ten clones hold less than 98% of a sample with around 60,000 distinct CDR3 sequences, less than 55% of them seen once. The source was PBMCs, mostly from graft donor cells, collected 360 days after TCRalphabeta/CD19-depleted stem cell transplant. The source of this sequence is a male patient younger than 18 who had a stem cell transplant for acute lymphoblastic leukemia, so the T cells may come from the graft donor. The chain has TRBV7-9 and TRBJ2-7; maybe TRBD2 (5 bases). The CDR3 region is CASEGFSYEQYF. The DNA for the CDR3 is TGTGCCAGCGAGGGATTCTCCTACGAGCAGTACTTC.